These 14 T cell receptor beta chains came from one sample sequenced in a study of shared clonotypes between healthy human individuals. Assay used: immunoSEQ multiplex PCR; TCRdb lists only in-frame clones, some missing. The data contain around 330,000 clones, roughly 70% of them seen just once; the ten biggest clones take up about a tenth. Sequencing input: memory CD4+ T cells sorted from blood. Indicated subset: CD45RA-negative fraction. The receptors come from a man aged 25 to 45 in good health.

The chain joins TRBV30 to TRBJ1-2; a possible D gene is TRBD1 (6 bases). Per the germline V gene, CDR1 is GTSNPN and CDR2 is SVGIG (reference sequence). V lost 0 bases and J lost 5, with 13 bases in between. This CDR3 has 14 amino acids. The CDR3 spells CAWSVQGPFYGYTF. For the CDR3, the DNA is TGTGCCTGGAGTGTGCAGGGGCCTTTTTATGGCTACACCTTC. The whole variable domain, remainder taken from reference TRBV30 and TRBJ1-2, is SQTIHQWPATLVQPVGSPLSLECTVEGTSNPNLYWYRQAAGRGLQLLFYSVGIGQISSEVPQNLSASRPQDRQFILSSKKLLLSDSGFYLCAWSVQGPFYGYTFGSGTRLTVV.

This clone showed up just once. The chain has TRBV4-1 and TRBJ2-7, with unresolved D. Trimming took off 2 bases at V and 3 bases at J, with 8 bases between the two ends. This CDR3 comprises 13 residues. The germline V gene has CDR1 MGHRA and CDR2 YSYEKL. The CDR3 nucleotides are TGCGCCAGCAGCCAAACTCCAGTCTACGAGCAGTACTTC. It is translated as CASSQTPVYEQYF.

CDR3 loop: CASSANTWTSGSLNEQFF. The CDR3 DNA reads as TGTGCCAGCAGTGCCAACACATGGACTAGCGGGAGTCTAAATGAGCAGTTCTTC. The chain employs TRBV6-1 and TRBJ2-1, with TRBD2 matching 13 bases. The junction had 13 bases not matched to a gene; V was cut back by 4 bases and J by 7 bases. The germline gives CDR1 MNHNS, CDR2 SASEGT. The CDR3 runs 18 residues.

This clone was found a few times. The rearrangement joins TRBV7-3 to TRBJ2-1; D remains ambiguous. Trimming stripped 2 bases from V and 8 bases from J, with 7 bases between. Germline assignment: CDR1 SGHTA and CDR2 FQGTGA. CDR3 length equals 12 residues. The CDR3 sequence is CASSLGVDEQFF. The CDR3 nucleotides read TGTGCCAGCAGCTTAGGCGTGGATGAGCAGTTCTTC.

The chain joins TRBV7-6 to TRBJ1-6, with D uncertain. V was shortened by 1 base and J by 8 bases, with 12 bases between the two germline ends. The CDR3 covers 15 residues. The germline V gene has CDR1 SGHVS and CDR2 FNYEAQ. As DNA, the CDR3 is TGTGCCAGCAGCTTAGTCCCTAATGGTGATTCACCCCTCCACTTT. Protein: CASSLVPNGDSPLHF.

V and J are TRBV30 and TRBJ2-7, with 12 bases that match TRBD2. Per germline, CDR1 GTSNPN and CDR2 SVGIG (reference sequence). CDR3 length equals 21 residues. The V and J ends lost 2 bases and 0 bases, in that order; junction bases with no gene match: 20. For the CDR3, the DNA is TGTGCCTGGAGTACCGACCCCCCTCGGGCTAGCGGGAGGGCGAGCTCCTACGAGCAGTACTTC. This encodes CAWSTDPPRASGRASSYEQYF.

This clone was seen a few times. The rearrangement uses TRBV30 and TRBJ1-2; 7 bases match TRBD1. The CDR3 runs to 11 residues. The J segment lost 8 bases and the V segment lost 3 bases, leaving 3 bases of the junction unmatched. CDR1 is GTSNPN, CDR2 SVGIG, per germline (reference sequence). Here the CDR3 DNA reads TGTGCCTGGAGCTGGACAGGCGGCTACACCTTC. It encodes CAWSWTGGYTF.

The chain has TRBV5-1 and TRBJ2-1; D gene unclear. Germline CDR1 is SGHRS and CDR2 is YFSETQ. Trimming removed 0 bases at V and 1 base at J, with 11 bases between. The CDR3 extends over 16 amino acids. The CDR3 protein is CASSLGPLGSYNEQFF. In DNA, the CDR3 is TGCGCCAGCAGCTTGGGCCCCTTAGGTTCCTACAATGAGCAGTTCTTC. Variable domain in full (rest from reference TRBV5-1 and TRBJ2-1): KAGVTQTPRYLIKTRGQQVTLSCSPISGHRSVSWYQQTPGQGLQFLFEYFSETQRNKGNFPGRFSGRQFSNSRSEMNVSTLELGDSALYLCASSLGPLGSYNEQFFGPGTRLTVL.

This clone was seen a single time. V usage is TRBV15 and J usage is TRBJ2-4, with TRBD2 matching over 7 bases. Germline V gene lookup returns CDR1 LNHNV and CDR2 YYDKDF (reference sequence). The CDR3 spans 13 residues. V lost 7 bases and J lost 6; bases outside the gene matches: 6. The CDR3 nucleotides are TGTGCCACCACAGTAACGGGAGGAAACATTCAGTACTTC. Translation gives CATTVTGGNIQYF.

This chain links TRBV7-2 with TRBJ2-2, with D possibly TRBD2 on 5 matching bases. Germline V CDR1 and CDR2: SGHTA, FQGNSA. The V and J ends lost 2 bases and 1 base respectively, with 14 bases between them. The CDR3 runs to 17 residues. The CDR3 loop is CASSLQSRTVNTGELFF. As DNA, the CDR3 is TGTGCCAGCAGCTTACAATCACGGACTGTGAACACCGGGGAGCTGTTTTTT.

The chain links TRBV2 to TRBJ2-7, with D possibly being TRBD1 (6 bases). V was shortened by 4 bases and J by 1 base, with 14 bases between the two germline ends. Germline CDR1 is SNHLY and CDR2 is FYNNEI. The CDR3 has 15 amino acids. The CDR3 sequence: CASSGQGINSYEQYF. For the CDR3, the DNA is TGTGCCAGCAGTGGGCAGGGGATCAATTCCTACGAGCAGTACTTC.

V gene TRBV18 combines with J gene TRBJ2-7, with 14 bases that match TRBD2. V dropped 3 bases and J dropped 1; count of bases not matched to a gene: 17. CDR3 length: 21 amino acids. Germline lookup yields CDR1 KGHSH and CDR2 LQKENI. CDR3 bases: TGTGCCAGCTCACCGCCGAGGGAGGCCGGGACTAGCGGGAGACGGTCCTACGAGCAGTACTTC. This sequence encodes CASSPPREAGTSGRRSYEQYF.

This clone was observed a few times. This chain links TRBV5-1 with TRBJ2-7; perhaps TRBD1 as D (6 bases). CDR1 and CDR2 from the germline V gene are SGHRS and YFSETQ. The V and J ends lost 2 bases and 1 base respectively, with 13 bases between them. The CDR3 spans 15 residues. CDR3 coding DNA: TGCGCCAGCAGCTTCACAGGGTATGGATCCTACGAGCAGTACTTC. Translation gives CASSFTGYGSYEQYF.

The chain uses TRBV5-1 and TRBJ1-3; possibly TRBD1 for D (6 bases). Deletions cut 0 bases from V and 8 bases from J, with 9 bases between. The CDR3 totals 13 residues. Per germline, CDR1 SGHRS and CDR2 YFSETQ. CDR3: CASSLDRVDTIYF. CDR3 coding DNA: TGCGCCAGCAGCTTGGACAGGGTCGACACCATATATTTT.